Below, 21 T cell receptor beta chains from the same sample are listed, as sequenced in a study of early T cells in non-severe SARS-CoV-2 infection. MiXCR, applied by TCRdb to the 5' RACE reads, yields one record per CDR3 protein. Found here are roughly 58,000 distinct CDR3 sequences, under 15% of them singletons; the top ten hold 1.1% to 1.5%. The sequenced sample consisted of whole blood. The source is an adult who was a healthcare worker with PCR-confirmed SARS-CoV-2 infection or an uninfected control (not recorded which).

This chain joins TRBV6-5 and TRBJ2-6, with D unclear. Germline V CDR1 and CDR2: MNHEY, SVGAGI. The CDR3 is 15 residues long. V shed 6 bases and J shed 3 bases, with 12 bases lying between them. CDR3 sequence: CASSPSRIGANVLTF. CDR3 nucleotide sequence: TGTGCCAGCAGCCCCAGTAGGATTGGGGCCAACGTCCTGACTTTC.

This clonotype was observed a few times. This chain connects TRBV5-4 to TRBJ1-2; a possible D gene is TRBD1 (5 bases). Trimming removed 0 bases from V and 5 bases from J, with 8 bases in between. CDR3 length: 13 amino acids. The germline CDR1 and CDR2 sequences are SGHNT and YYREEE (reference sequence). The CDR3 DNA follows: TGTGCCAGCAGCTTGGACAGACAGTATGGCTACACCTTC. This encodes CASSLDRQYGYTF.

This clonotype was detected only a few times. The V and J genes are TRBV11-3 and TRBJ1-6, with 11 bases lining up with TRBD1. This CDR3 has 15 residues. V shed 5 bases, J shed 7 bases, and the junction held 4 bases outside the gene matches. CDR1 and CDR2 (germline): SGHNT, YENEEA. CDR3 region: CASSVGQGANSPLHF. The CDR3 DNA reads as TGTGCCAGCAGCGTCGGACAGGGGGCAAATTCACCCCTCCACTTT.

This clonotype was recorded many times. DNA of the CDR3: TGTGCCAGTAAACTCACTGCCTTCTCCTACAATGAGCAGTTCTTC. Its protein product is CASKLTAFSYNEQFF. The genes are TRBV5-6 and TRBJ2-1; no clear D gene. The V and J ends lost 8 bases and 0 bases respectively, with 15 bases between them. Germline V gene lookup returns CDR1 SGHDT and CDR2 YYEEEE. The CDR3 length is 15 residues.

Of note for this clonotype: One end of the junction is discordant with germline, which a read error may explain. This chain uses TRBV7-7 with TRBJ2-1; 7 bases are shared with TRBD2. Germline V gene sequence: CDR1 SSHAT, CDR2 FNYEAQ (reference sequence). The CDR3 is 15 residues long. CDR3 in amino acids: CASSLSAGNYNEQFF. The DNA of the CDR3 is TGTGCTAGCAGCTTATCAGCGGGAAACTACAATGAGCAGTTCTTC.

The rearrangement joins TRBV12-3 or TRBV12-4 to TRBJ1-1; 8 nucleotides line up with TRBD1. V dropped 7 bases and J dropped 7; count of bases not matched to a gene: 8. The CDR3 runs 13 residues. CDR3 bases: TGTGCCAGCAACTTGCAGGGGGCCTTTGAAGCTTTCTTT. It yields the protein CASNLQGAFEAFF.

This clonotype was counted between two and nine times. The V and J genes are TRBV11-2 and TRBJ1-2, with D hard to call. The germline gives CDR1 SGHAT, CDR2 FQNNGV. The V and J ends lost 6 bases and 4 bases respectively, with 9 bases between them. CDR3 length: 12 residues. DNA for the CDR3: TGTGCCAGCAGTCAGGAGTCCTATGGCTACACCTTC. It specifies CASSQESYGYTF.

This clonotype was observed many times. The chain links TRBV30 to TRBJ1-6; 9 bases line up with TRBD1. CDR3 length: 19 amino acids. The J segment lost 10 bases and the V segment lost 3 bases, leaving 22 bases of the junction unmatched. Germline V gives CDR1 GTSNPN, CDR2 SVGIG (reference sequence). CDR3 in amino acids: CAWRVQSGTGFTPRSPLHF. For the CDR3, the DNA is TGTGCCTGGAGGGTACAATCCGGGACAGGGTTTACGCCCCGGTCACCCCTCCACTTT.

The chain has TRBV6-5 and TRBJ1-2; TRBD1 is a possible D gene (5 bases). CDR3 length equals 16 residues. V gave up 5 bases and J gave up 2 bases, with 18 bases separating them. Germline assignment: CDR1 MNHEY and CDR2 SVGAGI. The CDR3 loop reads CASSIFSQGGNYGYTF. The CDR3, as DNA: TGTGCCAGCAGTATCTTCTCGCAGGGAGGGAACTATGGCTACACCTTC.

In this sample, this clonotype turned up a few times. J is TRBJ2-3 and V is TRBV5-1; TRBD2 is a possible D gene (5 bases). The CDR3 is made up of 13 amino acids. CDR1 SGHRS and CDR2 YFSETQ come from the germline V gene. V was pared by 4 bases and J by 3 bases, with 9 bases between. This CDR3 reads CASSSPGTDTQYF. The DNA for the CDR3 is TGCGCCAGCAGCAGCCCGGGGACAGATACGCAGTATTTT.

This chain uses TRBV5-1 with TRBJ2-5; 10 bases map to TRBD2. V was pared by 6 bases and J by 2 bases, with 7 bases of the junction left unmatched. This CDR3 is 15 amino acids long. The germline CDR1 and CDR2 sequences are SGHRS and YFSETQ. CDR3 sequence (DNA): TGCGCCAGCAAATCACTAGCGGGGAAGCAAGAGACCCAGTACTTC. This sequence encodes CASKSLAGKQETQYF.

This clonotype was found a few times. The V call is TRBV2, the J call TRBJ1-3; tentative D call: TRBD1 (6 bases). Germline V gives CDR1 SNHLY, CDR2 FYNNEI. This CDR3 region has 14 residues. Trimming removed 4 bases at V and 4 bases at J, with 11 bases between. The DNA of the CDR3 is TGTGCCAGCAGTGGGGGGGCTCACGGAAACACCATATATTTT. As protein: CASSGGAHGNTIYF.

The chain links TRBV24-1 to TRBJ2-7; no definite D call. Germline V lookup: CDR1 KGHDR, CDR2 SFDVKD. V lost 5 bases to trimming and J lost 2 bases, with 9 bases between them. The CDR3 spans 13 residues. The CDR3 region is CATSGPETYEQYF. The CDR3 nucleotides read TGTGCCACCAGTGGGCCAGAAACCTACGAGCAGTACTTC.

The V gene is TRBV6-2 or TRBV6-3, the J gene TRBJ2-5; the D gene could be TRBD1 or TRBD2 (5 bases each). Germline values: CDR1 MNHEY, CDR2 SVGEGT. The germline V and J ends were trimmed by 5 bases and 5 bases, with 24 bases remaining between them. The CDR3 totals 17 residues. The CDR3 sequence is CASSPTWDETRRETQYF. The CDR3, as DNA: TGTGCCAGCAGTCCGACGTGGGACGAAACCCGTCGGGAGACCCAGTACTTC.

This clonotype showed up many times. This chain links TRBV18 with TRBJ1-1; D is unresolved. Trimming removed 3 bases from V and 1 base from J, with 9 bases in between. Germline V gene data show CDR1 as KGHSH and CDR2 as LQKENI. This CDR3 region has 14 residues. The CDR3 loop reads CASSPLGPNTEAFF. In DNA, the CDR3 is TGTGCCAGCTCACCCTTAGGACCGAACACTGAAGCTTTCTTT.

The rearrangement uses TRBV7-2 and TRBJ2-5, with D perhaps matching TRBD2 (5 bases). Germline loops: CDR1 SGHTA, CDR2 FQGNSA. Trimming left V 1 base short and J 3 bases short, with 9 bases between. The CDR3 loop spans 14 amino acids. For the CDR3, the DNA is TGTGCCAGCAGCTTAGGGTTGCGGGAAGAGACCCAGTACTTC. It yields the protein CASSLGLREETQYF. Full variable domain (outside the CDR3, taken from reference TRBV7-2 and TRBJ2-5): GAGVSQSPSNKVTEKGKDVELRCDPISGHTALYWYRQSLGQGLEFLIYFQGNSAPDKSGLPSDRFSAERTGGSVSTLTIQRTQQEDSAVYLCASSLGLREETQYFGPGTRLLVL.

This sequence joins TRBV5-5 and TRBJ2-4; D call uncertain. Germline assignment: CDR1 SGHKS and CDR2 YYEKEE (reference sequence). The CDR3 sequence is 17 residues long. Trimming shortened V by 1 base and J by 6 bases, and 20 bases separated the two germline ends. The CDR3 sequence is CASSLRSGSGDGNIQYF. Here the CDR3 DNA reads TGTGCCAGCAGCTTGAGGTCTGGATCAGGCGACGGAAACATTCAGTACTTC.

This clonotype was seen at least ten times. The rearrangement links TRBV20-1 to TRBJ2-1; D is uncertain. This CDR3 contains 11 residues. Between the trimmed V and J ends, which lost 3 bases and 8 bases, there was a span of 8 bases. Germline CDR1 and CDR2: DFQATT and SNEGSKA (reference sequence). Written as DNA, the CDR3 is TGCAGTGCTAGTGACGGGCATGAGCAGTTCTTC. Encoded protein: CSASDGHEQFF.

This clonotype has a handful of counts. The CDR3 DNA is TGTGCCAGCAGCCACGGGACGATCACTGAAGCTTTCTTT. Translating it yields CASSHGTITEAFF. The chain is built from TRBV3-1 and TRBJ1-1, with D maybe TRBD1 (5 bases). This CDR3 has 13 residues. The V end was cut by 3 bases, the J end by 4 bases, with 9 bases between. CDR1 and CDR2 from the germline V gene are LGHDT and YNNKEL (reference sequence). Filled out from reference TRBV3-1 and TRBJ1-1, the complete variable domain reads DTAVSQTPKYLVTQMGNDKSIKCEQNLGHDTMYWYKQDSKKFLKIMFSYNNKELIINETVPNRFSPKSPDKAHLNLHINSLELGDSAVYFCASSHGTITEAFFGQGTRLTVV.

The sample holds a few counts of this clonotype. The V and J genes are TRBV6-4 and TRBJ2-2; D call uncertain. The CDR3 runs 13 residues. Per germline, CDR1 MRHNA and CDR2 SNTAGT. V was cut by 3 bases and J by 3 bases, with 5 bases left in between. The CDR3 loop reads CASSEEDTGELFF. The CDR3 region has the DNA TGTGCCAGCAGTGAAGAGGACACCGGGGAGCTGTTTTTT.

The CDR3 loop is CASSYEDRTGYTF. In DNA form, the CDR3 reads TGTGCCAGCAGTTACGAAGATCGCACTGGCTACACCTTC. V is TRBV6-5 and J is TRBJ1-2; no clear D. The V end was cut by 2 bases, the J end by 7 bases, with 11 bases between. The CDR3 totals 13 residues. Looked up from germline, CDR1 is MNHEY and CDR2 is SVGAGI.